Below, 21 T cell receptor beta chains from the same sample are listed, as sequenced in a study of glioma-infiltrating T cells after dendritic cell vaccination. The time point denotes: after dendritic cell vaccination, including at tumor progression/relapse. Profiling relied on immunoSEQ multiplex PCR, and the TCRdb table lists in-frame clones only, not all of them. The sample lists approximately 50,000 clones, about 84% occurring once. Sequences were derived from blood, sampled after dendritic cell vaccination. These receptors all stem from a human donor with glioblastoma.

In the case of this clone: The same CDR3 can be traced to other DNA sequences in this sample. The chain employs TRBV27 and TRBJ1-6; tentative D call: TRBD1 (5 bases). The germline V gene encodes CDR1 MNHEY and CDR2 SMNVEV (reference sequence). Trimming took off 4 bases at V and 6 bases at J, with 7 bases between the two ends. The CDR3 consists of 13 residues. For the CDR3, the DNA is TGTGCCAGCAGTTGGGGCCTTAATTCACCCCTCCACTTT. Its translation is CASSWGLNSPLHF.

The CDR3 spells CASRAGNTEAFF. The CDR3, as DNA: TGCGCCAGCAGGGCAGGGAACACTGAAGCTTTCTTT. This rearrangement joins TRBV10-2 to TRBJ1-1, with D unresolved. The germline V and J ends were trimmed by 6 bases and 1 base, with 6 bases remaining between them. The germline gives CDR1 WSHSY, CDR2 SAAADI. This CDR3 spans 12 amino acids.

The CDR3: CASSYSGSSNQPQHF. The CDR3 coding sequence is TGTGCCAGCAGTTACTCAGGGAGCAGCAATCAGCCCCAGCATTTT. The J gene is TRBJ1-5, the V gene TRBV6-5; D remains ambiguous. The CDR3 contains 15 residues. V was shortened by 0 bases and J by 1 base, with 7 bases between the two germline ends. Germline CDR1 and CDR2: MNHEY and SVGAGI.

The gene calls are TRBV25-1 and TRBJ1-1; D remains ambiguous. The germline V gene encodes CDR1 MGHDK and CDR2 SYGVNS. The CDR3 is made up of 14 amino acids. Trimming left V 2 bases short and J 4 bases short, with 11 bases between. The DNA of the CDR3 is TGTGCCAGCAGTGAACTCGAGGGTTTCACTGAAGCTTTCTTT. Translation: CASSELEGFTEAFF.

The chain combines TRBV6-4 with TRBJ1-2; 7 bases are shared with TRBD1. Trimming at V came to 6 bases and at J to 4 bases, leaving 8 bases not matched to a gene. The germline CDR1 and CDR2 sequences are MRHNA and SNTAGT. The CDR3 consists of 14 residues. CDR3 nucleotide sequence: TGTGCCAGCAGGAGGGACAGAGCCTCCTATGGCTACACCTTC. Residues: CASRRDRASYGYTF.

The chain recombines TRBV7-2 with TRBJ1-5; maybe TRBD1 (6 bases). The germline V and J ends were trimmed by 0 bases and 7 bases, with 13 bases remaining between them. CDR3 length: 15 residues. The V gene's germline CDR1 is SGHTA and CDR2 FQGNSA. For the CDR3, the DNA is TGTGCCAGCAGCTTAGCGTCGGGGGGGGCCCAGCCCCAGCATTTT. Translating gives CASSLASGGAQPQHF. Using reference TRBV7-2 and TRBJ1-5 for the parts outside the CDR3, the full variable domain is GAGVSQSPSNKVTEKGKDVELRCDPISGHTALYWYRQSLGQGLEFLIYFQGNSAPDKSGLPSDRFSAERTGGSVSTLTIQRTQQEDSAVYLCASSLASGGAQPQHFGDGTRLSIL.

The chain employs TRBV9 and TRBJ2-1; 9 nucleotides line up with TRBD2. The trim removed 2 bases at V and 5 bases at J, leaving 5 bases unmatched. CDR1 and CDR2 from the germline V gene are SGDLS and YYNGEE. The CDR3 is made up of 15 amino acids. The CDR3 reads CASSVLAGTNNEQFF. The CDR3 coding sequence is TGTGCCAGCAGCGTCCTAGCGGGGACAAACAATGAGCAGTTCTTC.

This clone turned up a few times. The DNA of the CDR3 is TGTGCCAGCCCTCAGCCGACTAGCGGGGGCCCCGGGGGAGATACGCAGTATTTT. Translating gives CASPQPTSGGPGGDTQYF. The V and J genes are TRBV28 and TRBJ2-3; 12 bases map to TRBD2. V was pared by 8 bases and J by 5 bases, with 17 bases of the junction left unmatched. Looked up from germline, CDR1 is MDHEN and CDR2 is SYDVKM. The CDR3 contains 18 residues. Looking up the rest from reference TRBV28 and TRBJ2-3 gives the full variable domain: DVKVTQSSRYLVKRTGEKVFLECVQDMDHENMFWYRQDPGLGLRLIYFSYDVKMKEKGDIPEGYSVSREKKERFSLILESASTNQTSMYLCASPQPTSGGPGGDTQYFGPGTRLTVL.

The chain is built from TRBV2 and TRBJ2-1; D uncertain. Per germline, CDR1 SNHLY and CDR2 FYNNEI. The CDR3 contains 13 residues. V lost 7 bases, J lost 5 bases, and 12 bases lay in between. The CDR3 here is CASTSTVDNEQFF. The CDR3 DNA is TGTGCCAGCACCAGTACCGTGGACAATGAGCAGTTCTTC.

The rearrangement uses TRBV30 and TRBJ2-1, with D perhaps TRBD1 (5 bases). The length of the CDR3 is 14 residues. Germline-derived CDR1 and CDR2 are GTSNPN and SVGIG (reference sequence). The V end was cut by 4 bases, the J end by 9 bases, with 19 bases between. The CDR3 here is CAWTGLTISGEQFF. CDR3 sequence (DNA): TGTGCCTGGACAGGGTTGACGATCTCGGGTGAGCAGTTCTTC.

The chain recombines TRBV5-1 with TRBJ2-3; 7 nucleotides align to TRBD2. The CDR3 contains 16 residues. Looked up from germline, CDR1 is SGHRS and CDR2 is YFSETQ. With V trimmed by 0 bases and J by 2 bases, 6 bases remained unmatched. The chain's CDR3 is CASSLEISGATDTQYF. For the CDR3, the DNA is TGCGCCAGCAGCTTGGAAATCAGCGGGGCCACAGATACGCAGTATTTT.

CDR3 in DNA: TGTGCCAGCAGCTTACAAGTTGACACTGGAAACACCATATATTTT. Amino acids: CASSLQVDTGNTIYF. The gene calls are TRBV7-2 and TRBJ1-3; D gene unclear. V was pared by 2 bases and J by 2 bases, with 10 bases between. Germline V lookup: CDR1 SGHTA, CDR2 FQGNSA. CDR3 length equals 15 residues.

This clone was found once. This chain joins TRBV10-2 and TRBJ2-1, with 8 bases lining up with TRBD2. Looked up from germline, CDR1 is WSHSY and CDR2 is SAAADI. Germline trimming cut 5 bases from V and 2 bases from J; bases unmatched to any gene: 5. The length of the CDR3 is 15 residues. The CDR3 loop reads CASSHPGLAYNEQFF. CDR3 nucleotides: TGCGCCAGCAGTCATCCGGGACTAGCCTACAATGAGCAGTTCTTC.

The rearrangement uses TRBV4-3 and TRBJ2-1; maybe TRBD2 (5 bases). V lost 3 bases and J lost 3, with 12 bases in between. Looked up from germline, CDR1 is LGHNA and CDR2 is YSLEER. The CDR3 runs to 15 residues. CDR3 bases: TGCGCCAGCAGCCATTCAGCGGAGCTCTACAATGAGCAGTTCTTC. It specifies CASSHSAELYNEQFF.

This clone was counted a few times. The junction departs from the called germline gene at one end, perhaps through a read error. The chain joins TRBV5-6 to TRBJ1-2, with a tentative D call TRBD1 (6 bases). Germline V gene lookup returns CDR1 SGHDT and CDR2 YYEEEE. This CDR3 has 14 residues. The CDR3 loop reads CASNAQGTPQPPSF. The CDR3 DNA sequence: TGTGCCAGCAACGCCCAAGGGACACCCCAACCGCCCAGCTTC.

V and J are TRBV29-1 and TRBJ2-2, with D perhaps matching TRBD1 (6 bases). Trimming took off 4 bases at V and 7 bases at J, with 16 bases between the two ends. This CDR3 is 14 amino acids long. Germline CDR1 is SQVTM and CDR2 is ANQGSEA. In DNA, the CDR3 is TGCAGCGTTGGGACCGGACGAGGGGGCGGGGAGCTGTTTTTT. This gives the protein CSVGTGRGGGELFF.

CDR3 DNA: TGTGCCATCAGTGATATTACCCTAGCGGGGACCACAGATACGCAGTATTTT. Its translation is CAISDITLAGTTDTQYF. J is TRBJ2-3 and V is TRBV10-3; 9 nucleotides align to TRBD2. Trimming took 3 bases from V and 2 from J; bases not matched to a gene: 9. Germline CDR1 reads ENHRY; CDR2 reads SYGVKD. This CDR3 has 17 residues.

The V and J genes are TRBV11-3 and TRBJ2-2; 11 nucleotides match TRBD1. The CDR3 sequence is 13 residues long. V lost 6 bases, J lost 9 bases, and 3 bases stayed unmatched. The germline V gene has CDR1 SGHNT and CDR2 YENEEA. The DNA for the CDR3 is TGTGCCAGCAGATCGGACAGGGGGCGGGAGCTGTTTTTT. Translation: CASRSDRGRELFF.

The J gene is TRBJ1-5, the V gene TRBV5-6; no clear D gene. Trimming stripped 5 bases from V and 0 bases from J, with 9 bases between. Per the germline V gene, CDR1 is SGHDT and CDR2 is YYEEEE. This CDR3 is 14 amino acids long. CDR3 sequence: CASSFGYSNQPQHF. CDR3 bases: TGTGCCAGCAGTTTCGGTTATAGCAATCAGCCCCAGCATTTT.

This clone was observed a single time. V is TRBV5-1 and J is TRBJ2-7, with 11 positions matching TRBD2. Germline V gives CDR1 SGHRS, CDR2 YFSETQ. Unmatched junction bases numbered 4, after V lost 3 bases and J lost 2 bases. This CDR3 region has 15 residues. The CDR3 loop is CASSSPGLAAYEQYF. The CDR3 bases are TGCGCCAGCAGCTCTCCGGGACTAGCGGCCTACGAGCAGTACTTC.

V usage is TRBV6-5 and J usage is TRBJ1-4; 7 positions match TRBD1. After removal of 4 bases from V and 0 bases from J, the junction contained 2 bases not matched to a gene. This CDR3 has 15 amino acids. CDR1 MNHEY and CDR2 SVGAGI come from the germline V gene. The CDR3 DNA reads as TGTGCCAGCAGTTCCGACAGGGCAACTAATGAAAAACTGTTTTTT. Translating gives CASSSDRATNEKLFF.